These 2 T cell receptor beta chains share one sample of origin, sequenced in a study of spatial heterogeneity in lung cancer. TCRdb redid the calling of the 5' RACE reads with MiXCR, one entry per CDR3 protein. The sample gives tens of thousands of distinct CDR3 sequences, about 12% of which show up once; over 40% is in the top ten. Sample time point: sample taken at primary tumor resection. Extraction of whole RNA from tumor, nontumor lung or frozen PBMC preceded unsorted sequencing. The sample in question was PBMCs, obtained at surgery. The receptors come from a male donor with early-stage non-small cell lung cancer.

V gene TRBV12-3 or TRBV12-4 combines with J gene TRBJ2-3; 8 nucleotides match TRBD2. J gave up 6 bases and V 8 bases, and 16 bases lay outside the gene matches. The CDR3 totals 16 residues. CDR3 amino acids: CASARTASGRKDTQYF. CDR3 DNA: TGTGCCAGCGCAAGAACGGCGAGCGGGAGAAAGGATACGCAGTATTTT.

The chain carries TRBV5-1 and TRBJ1-4; D unresolved. Looked up from germline, CDR1 is SGHRS and CDR2 is YFSETQ. This CDR3 is built from 17 residues. Trimming shortened V by 4 bases and J by 3 bases, and 19 bases separated the two germline ends. The CDR3 sequence: CASSPRTRIGANEKLFF. The CDR3 DNA is TGCGCCAGCAGCCCCCGGACTAGGATAGGAGCTAATGAAAAACTGTTTTTT.